This is a list of T cell receptor beta chains from one sample in a study of cytotoxic CD8 clonotypes in ibrutinib-treated CLL. The table came from immunoSEQ multiplex PCR; TCRdb's copy has only in-frame clones and leaves some out. Of around 200,000 clones listed, about three quarters are singletons. The specimen was PBMCs, collected after 12 months of ibrutinib treatment. The receptors stem from a human donor with chronic lymphocytic leukemia. Each CDR3 is given with its conserved first and last residue. D genes are given only for firm matches. Only part of the rows carry a size: once, few, many, or a class if the clone is expanded.

cdr3_aa: CASSLSDPRGGYTF
cdr3_nt: TGTGCCAGCTCATTAAGTGACCCCCGTGGGGGCTACACCTTC
v_call: TRBV18
clone_size: few
j_call: TRBJ1-2
d_call: -

cdr3_aa: CASSVVGGWANVLTF
cdr3_nt: TGTGCCAGTAGTGTAGTGGGCGGTTGGGCCAACGTCCTGACTTTC
v_call: TRBV19
clone_size: -
j_call: TRBJ2-6
d_call: -

cdr3_aa: CASSLTGHEQFF
cdr3_nt: TGTGCCAGCAGCTTAACGGGACATGAGCAGTTCTTC
v_call: TRBV5-5
clone_size: few
j_call: TRBJ2-1
d_call: -

cdr3_aa: CASSTSAMMGSPQHF
cdr3_nt: TGTGCCAGCAGTACTTCAGCTATGATGGGATCGCCCCAGCATTTT
v_call: TRBV6-6
clone_size: -
j_call: TRBJ1-5
d_call: -

cdr3_aa: CASRDGRYGYTF
cdr3_nt: TGTGCCAGCAGGGACGGAAGATATGGCTACACCTTC
v_call: TRBV7-3
clone_size: -
j_call: TRBJ1-2
d_call: -

cdr3_aa: CASSVDSALGNEQFF
cdr3_nt: TGTGCCAGTAGTGTTGACTCAGCCTTGGGCAATGAGCAGTTCTTC
v_call: TRBV19
clone_size: -
j_call: TRBJ2-1
d_call: -

cdr3_aa: CASSRGTGGYEQYF
cdr3_nt: TGTGCCAGCAGCCGTGGGACAGGGGGCTACGAGCAGTACTTC
v_call: TRBV5-5
clone_size: few
j_call: TRBJ2-7
d_call: TRBD1

cdr3_aa: CASSIRDTGYGYTF
cdr3_nt: TGCGCCAGCAGCATTCGGGACACGGGCTATGGCTACACCTTC
v_call: TRBV5-1
clone_size: -
j_call: TRBJ1-2
d_call: -

cdr3_aa: CAWTKGSLYEQYF
cdr3_nt: TGTGCCTGGACCAAAGGGTCATTATACGAGCAGTACTTC
v_call: TRBV30
clone_size: -
j_call: TRBJ2-7
d_call: -

cdr3_aa: CASSQEGTSTDTQYF
cdr3_nt: TGCGCCAGCAGCCAAGAGGGGACTAGCACAGATACGCAGTATTTT
v_call: TRBV4-3
clone_size: few
j_call: TRBJ2-3
d_call: -

cdr3_aa: CASSSQGDYEQYF
cdr3_nt: TGTGCCAGCAGCTCCCAGGGTGACTACGAGCAGTACTTC
v_call: TRBV7-2
clone_size: -
j_call: TRBJ2-7
d_call: -

cdr3_aa: CASMPSYNEQFF
cdr3_nt: TGTGCCAGCATGCCCTCCTACAATGAGCAGTTCTTC
v_call: TRBV2
clone_size: -
j_call: TRBJ2-1
d_call: -

cdr3_aa: CASSQRPRGEYEQYF
cdr3_nt: TGTGCCAGCAGTCAAAGGCCGCGGGGGGAATACGAGCAGTACTTC
v_call: TRBV27
clone_size: -
j_call: TRBJ2-7
d_call: TRBD2

cdr3_aa: CASSLPRYRDGTYEQYF
cdr3_nt: TGTGCCAGCAGTCTACCGAGATACCGGGACGGGACCTACGAGCAGTACTTC
v_call: TRBV7-2
clone_size: -
j_call: TRBJ2-7
d_call: -

cdr3_aa: CAWSGLALMNTGELFF
cdr3_nt: TGTGCCTGGAGCGGACTAGCTTTGATGAACACCGGGGAGCTGTTTTTT
v_call: TRBV30
clone_size: -
j_call: TRBJ2-2
d_call: TRBD2

cdr3_aa: CASSPYPQETQYF
cdr3_nt: TGCGCCAGCAGCCCCTACCCCCAAGAGACCCAGTACTTC
v_call: TRBV5-1
clone_size: -
j_call: TRBJ2-5
d_call: -

cdr3_aa: CASTDLTGGPFPLDYGYTF
cdr3_nt: TGTGCCAGTACCGACCTGACCGGGGGCCCTTTCCCGTTGGACTATGGCTACACCTTC
v_call: TRBV19
clone_size: -
j_call: TRBJ1-2
d_call: -

cdr3_aa: CASSLGALSGEQYF
cdr3_nt: TGTGCCAGCAGCTTAGGGGCCCTGTCGGGCGAGCAGTACTTC
v_call: TRBV11-2
clone_size: many
j_call: TRBJ2-7
d_call: -

cdr3_aa: CASTGGGGAGTGELFF
cdr3_nt: TGCGCCAGCACCGGAGGGGGGGGCGCCGGCACCGGGGAGCTGTTTTTT
v_call: TRBV5-1
clone_size: -
j_call: TRBJ2-2
d_call: -

cdr3_aa: CASSPRRTESSYNSPLHF
cdr3_nt: TGTGCCAGCAGCCCCCGTCGGACAGAGAGCTCCTATAATTCACCCCTCCACTTT
v_call: TRBV11-2
clone_size: -
j_call: TRBJ1-6
d_call: -

cdr3_aa: CSVASYGYTF
cdr3_nt: TGCAGCGTTGCCTCCTATGGCTACACCTTC
v_call: TRBV29-1
clone_size: few
j_call: TRBJ1-2
d_call: -

cdr3_aa: CASSRTGEGEKLFF
cdr3_nt: TGTGCCAGCAGCCGGACAGGGGAGGGGGAAAAACTGTTTTTT
v_call: TRBV6-5
clone_size: -
j_call: TRBJ1-4
d_call: TRBD1

cdr3_aa: CASSSIAGVSYNEQFF
cdr3_nt: TGTGCCAGCAGCTCAATAGCGGGAGTTTCCTACAATGAGCAGTTCTTC
v_call: TRBV4-2
clone_size: -
j_call: TRBJ2-1
d_call: TRBD2

cdr3_aa: CATLLAVTYEQYF
cdr3_nt: TGTGCCACCCTACTAGCGGTGACCTACGAGCAGTACTTC
v_call: TRBV6-1
clone_size: -
j_call: TRBJ2-7
d_call: TRBD2

cdr3_aa: CASRPLAATGELFF
cdr3_nt: TGTGCCAGTAGGCCACTAGCGGCCACCGGGGAGCTGTTTTTT
v_call: TRBV19
clone_size: -
j_call: TRBJ2-2
d_call: TRBD2

cdr3_aa: CASSSGSWYEQYF
cdr3_nt: TGTGCCAGCAGTAGCGGGAGCTGGTACGAGCAGTACTTC
v_call: TRBV6-1
clone_size: -
j_call: TRBJ2-7
d_call: TRBD2

cdr3_aa: CASSATGTFSSYEQYF
cdr3_nt: TGTGCCAGCAGTGCAACCGGGACTTTTAGCTCCTACGAGCAGTACTTC
v_call: TRBV28
clone_size: few
j_call: TRBJ2-7
d_call: -

cdr3_aa: CASSVARDNLPYGYTF
cdr3_nt: TGTGCCAGCAGCGTAGCTAGGGACAACCTACCCTATGGCTACACCTTC
v_call: TRBV9
clone_size: -
j_call: TRBJ1-2
d_call: -

cdr3_aa: CASSDDSYYGYTF
cdr3_nt: TGCGCCAGCAGTGACGACAGCTACTATGGCTACACCTTC
v_call: TRBV10-1
clone_size: -
j_call: TRBJ1-2
d_call: -

cdr3_aa: CASSYRGGRNTEAFF
cdr3_nt: TGTGCCAGCAGTTACAGGGGAGGTCGCAACACTGAAGCTTTCTTT
v_call: TRBV27
clone_size: few
j_call: TRBJ1-1
d_call: TRBD1

cdr3_aa: CASSYDRAPNTEAFF
cdr3_nt: TGTGCCAGCAGTTACGACCGGGCGCCGAACACTGAAGCTTTCTTT
v_call: TRBV6-5
clone_size: once
j_call: TRBJ1-1
d_call: -

cdr3_aa: CASSPGTDINEKLFF
cdr3_nt: TGTGCCAGCAGCCCAGGGACAGACATTAATGAAAAACTGTTTTTT
v_call: TRBV7-4
clone_size: -
j_call: TRBJ1-4
d_call: TRBD1

cdr3_aa: CASSPPSGRANYEQYF
cdr3_nt: TGTGCCAGCAGTCCCCCTAGCGGGAGGGCCAACTACGAGCAGTACTTC
v_call: TRBV28
clone_size: -
j_call: TRBJ2-7
d_call: TRBD2

cdr3_aa: CASSPDRNYGYTF
cdr3_nt: TGTGCCAGCAGCCCCGACAGGAACTATGGCTACACCTTC
v_call: TRBV7-2
clone_size: -
j_call: TRBJ1-2
d_call: -

cdr3_aa: CASSPGQGTYTF
cdr3_nt: TGTGCCAGTAGTCCAGGACAGGGGACCTACACCTTC
v_call: TRBV19
clone_size: many
j_call: TRBJ1-2
d_call: TRBD1

cdr3_aa: CASSQAGGTEAFF
cdr3_nt: TGTGCCAGCAGTCAAGCAGGGGGAACTGAAGCTTTCTTT
v_call: TRBV25-1
clone_size: -
j_call: TRBJ1-1
d_call: TRBD1

cdr3_aa: CASSLGGGTDTQYF
cdr3_nt: TGTGCCAGCAGTCTAGGTGGGGGGACAGATACGCAGTATTTT
v_call: TRBV6-4
clone_size: -
j_call: TRBJ2-3
d_call: -

cdr3_aa: CATSRDRQATEAFF
cdr3_nt: TGTGCCACCAGCAGAGATCGTCAGGCTACTGAAGCTTTCTTT
v_call: TRBV15
clone_size: -
j_call: TRBJ1-1
d_call: -

cdr3_aa: CASSGGAGDTQYF
cdr3_nt: TGCGCCAGCAGCGGGGGGGCCGGAGATACGCAGTATTTT
v_call: TRBV5-1
clone_size: -
j_call: TRBJ2-3
d_call: -

cdr3_aa: CASSYDRSLAKNIQYF
cdr3_nt: TGTGCCAGCAGTTACGACAGATCTCTAGCCAAAAACATTCAGTACTTC
v_call: TRBV6-5
clone_size: -
j_call: TRBJ2-4
d_call: -

cdr3_aa: CASIKAGNSNQPQHF
cdr3_nt: TGTGCCAGCATAAAAGCCGGGAATAGCAATCAGCCCCAGCATTTT
v_call: TRBV11-1
clone_size: -
j_call: TRBJ1-5
d_call: -